Detailed here is one T cell receptor beta chain. Its antigen is not identified. V gave up 2 bases and J gave up 7 bases, with 13 bases separating them. Germline V lookup: CDR1 SGHNT, CDR2 YYREEE (reference sequence). There are 15 residues in the CDR3. The data belong to a study of cytomegalovirus exposure and HLA in healthy donors. General observations from the study: In a later analysis, CMV-associated beta chains were mostly HLA-associated, it appeared. Later analysis demonstrated an association between a missense DCLRE1C variant and TCR beta V- and J-gene trimming.

Amplification used 60 Vbeta primers and 13 Jbeta primers. Assay used: immunoSEQ multiplex PCR; TCRdb lists only in-frame clones, some missing. The sample gives 170,000 or so clones, about three quarters of which show up once; around 6% is in the top ten. The sample comprised PBMCs. The V and J genes are TRBV5-4 and TRBJ1-6; D is undetermined. The origin of this receptor is a man in his forties or fifties in good health and CMV-seronegative. The chain's CDR3 is CASSFGGQRNSPLHF. The CDR3 nucleotides read TGTGCCAGCAGCTTTGGAGGTCAACGGAATTCACCCCTCCACTTT.